A single sample gave rise to the 9 T cell receptor beta chains below, sequenced in a study of blood T cell repertoires in COVID-19. Some clones are missing from TCRdb's copy, which holds only in-frame ones; the method was immunoSEQ multiplex PCR. The sample holds 120,000 or so clones; about three quarters are singletons and the top ten take about 6.6%. The sequenced sample consisted of peripheral blood. The receptor source for this set is a man between 70 and 80 years old with acute or convalescent COVID-19.

Turning to this clone: This sample includes further DNA sequences coding for the same CDR3. The gene calls are TRBV5-6 and TRBJ2-3, with 9 bases identical to TRBD1. The trim removed 3 bases at V and 1 base at J, leaving 3 bases unmatched. Germline CDR1 and CDR2: SGHDT and YYEEEE. The CDR3 length is 15 residues. Here the CDR3 reads CASSSQGAGTDTQYF. Written as DNA, the CDR3 is TGTGCCAGCAGCTCACAGGGGGCTGGCACAGATACGCAGTATTTT.

The V gene is TRBV4-1, the J gene TRBJ1-6, with D perhaps TRBD1 (6 bases). Trimming shortened V by 0 bases and J by 5 bases, and 11 bases separated the two germline ends. The CDR3 spans 16 residues. Germline CDR1 MGHRA, CDR2 YSYEKL. CDR3 residues: CASSQDSRGNNSPLHF. Here the CDR3 DNA reads TGCGCCAGCAGCCAAGATTCCAGGGGCAATAATTCACCCCTCCACTTT.

The V call is TRBV2, the J call TRBJ1-6; D unclear. The germline V and J ends were trimmed by 1 base and 7 bases, with 14 bases remaining between them. The CDR3 consists of 16 residues. The germline gives CDR1 SNHLY, CDR2 FYNNEI. Here the CDR3 reads CASSEDHRVLNSPLHF. CDR3 nucleotides: TGTGCCAGCAGTGAAGATCACAGAGTATTGAATTCACCCCTCCACTTT.

The V call is TRBV11-3, the J call TRBJ2-3, with 11 nucleotides matching TRBD2. CDR3 length equals 16 residues. The germline gives CDR1 SGHNT, CDR2 YENEEA. V shed 5 bases and J 1 base; nucleotides not matched to a gene: 5. In DNA form, the CDR3 reads TGTGCCAGCAGCATCGGGACTAGCGGAGGCACAGATACGCAGTATTTT. Its translation: CASSIGTSGGTDTQYF. The full variable domain, in which reference TRBV11-3 and TRBJ2-3 provide the parts outside the CDR3, is EAGVVQSPRYKIIEKKQPVAFWCNPISGHNTLYWYLQNLGQGPELLIRYENEEAVDDSQLPKDRFSAERLKGVDSTLKIQPAELGDSAVYLCASSIGTSGGTDTQYFGPGTRLTVL.

V and J are TRBV4-2 and TRBJ2-3, with 9 positions matching TRBD2. With 4 bases clipped from V and 4 bases from J, the junction kept 12 bases outside the gene matches. This CDR3 has 17 residues. Germline V gene lookup returns CDR1 LGHNA and CDR2 YNFKEQ. CDR3 amino acids: CASSRSPAGGQPDTQYF. Written as DNA, the CDR3 is TGTGCCAGCAGCCGATCGCCAGCGGGAGGACAACCAGATACGCAGTATTTT.

This clone has just a few counts. The rearrangement links TRBV3-1 (or the pseudogene TRBV3-2) to TRBJ2-7, with 8 bases fitting TRBD2. The V and J ends lost 6 bases and 3 bases, in that order; junction bases with no gene match: 4. The V gene's germline CDR1 is LGHDT and CDR2 YNNKEL (reference sequence). The CDR3 covers 13 residues. CDR3 loop: CASSLAGRYEQYF. CDR3 bases: TGTGCCAGCAGTTTAGCGGGGCGCTACGAGCAGTACTTC.

This clone was counted once. This chain joins TRBV2 and TRBJ1-4, with TRBD1 matching over 10 bases. This CDR3 has 13 amino acids. After removal of 6 bases from V and 8 bases from J, the junction contained 3 bases not matched to a gene. Germline loops: CDR1 SNHLY, CDR2 FYNNEI. The CDR3 DNA sequence: TGTGCCAGCAGGCTGACAGGGGGCGAAAAACTGTTTTTT. It translates to CASRLTGGEKLFF.

This clone has only one observation. The J gene is TRBJ1-6, the V gene TRBV7-2; a weak D match, TRBD1 (5 bases). V lost 1 base to trimming and J lost 3 bases, with 7 bases between them. The CDR3 runs 15 residues. Germline V gene lookup returns CDR1 SGHTA and CDR2 FQGNSA. The CDR3 DNA reads TGTGCCAGCAGCTTAGGGCAGGGCTATAATTCACCCCTCCACTTT. It yields the protein CASSLGQGYNSPLHF.

CDR3 sequence reads: CASSIKTGVNTEAFF. The CDR3 nucleotides read TGTGCCAGCAGCATAAAGACAGGGGTGAACACTGAAGCTTTCTTT. The V gene is TRBV7-2, the J gene TRBJ1-1, with 8 bases aligning to TRBD1. The length of the CDR3 is 15 residues. Germline V gene lookup returns CDR1 SGHTA and CDR2 FQGNSA. With V trimmed by 5 bases and J by 0 bases, 5 bases remained unmatched.